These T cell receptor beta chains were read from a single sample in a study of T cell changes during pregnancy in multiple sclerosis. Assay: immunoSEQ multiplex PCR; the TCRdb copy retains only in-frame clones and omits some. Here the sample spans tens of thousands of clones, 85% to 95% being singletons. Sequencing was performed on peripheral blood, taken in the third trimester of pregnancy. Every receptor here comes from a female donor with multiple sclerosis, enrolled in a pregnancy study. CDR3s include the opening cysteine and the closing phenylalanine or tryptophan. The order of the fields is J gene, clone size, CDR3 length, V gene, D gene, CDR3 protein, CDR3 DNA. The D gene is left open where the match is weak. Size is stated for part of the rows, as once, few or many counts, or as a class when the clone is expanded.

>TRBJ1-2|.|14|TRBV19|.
CASSIAGSNYGYTF
TGTGCCAGTAGTATCGCAGGCTCTAACTATGGCTACACCTTC
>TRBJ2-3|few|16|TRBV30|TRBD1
CAWSLFAGGSSDTQYF
TGTGCCTGGAGTCTCTTCGCAGGGGGTTCCTCAGATACGCAGTATTTT
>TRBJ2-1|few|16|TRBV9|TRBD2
CASSVGLADWYNEQFF
TGTGCCAGCAGCGTAGGGCTAGCGGACTGGTACAATGAGCAGTTCTTC
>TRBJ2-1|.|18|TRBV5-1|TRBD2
CASSFLPGLAGENYEQFF
TGCGCCAGCAGCTTTCTCCCCGGACTAGCGGGAGAGAACTATGAGCAGTTCTTC
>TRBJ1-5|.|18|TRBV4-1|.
CASSQARQGPSGNQPQHF
TGCGCCAGCAGCCAAGCCCGTCAGGGGCCGAGCGGCAATCAGCCCCAGCATTTT
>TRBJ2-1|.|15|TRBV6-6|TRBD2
CASSRSGRAGNEQFF
TGTGCCAGCAGCCGTAGCGGGAGGGCGGGGAATGAGCAGTTCTTC
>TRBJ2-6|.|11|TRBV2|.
CASRGANVLTF
TGTGCCAGCCGGGGGGCCAACGTCCTGACTTTC
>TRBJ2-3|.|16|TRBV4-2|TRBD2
CASSHTAGDGTDTQYF
TGTGCCAGCAGCCACACAGCGGGAGATGGCACAGATACGCAGTATTTT
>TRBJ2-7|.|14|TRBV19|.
CASSIRTKGDEQYF
TGTGCCAGTAGTATCAGGACTAAGGGTGACGAGCAGTACTTC
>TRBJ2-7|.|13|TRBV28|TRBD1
CASSKGQGGEQYF
TGTGCCAGCAGTAAAGGACAGGGCGGCGAGCAGTACTTC
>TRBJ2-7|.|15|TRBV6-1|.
CASSEEYRRPYEQYF
TGTGCCAGCAGTGAAGAGTACAGACGCCCCTACGAGCAGTACTTC
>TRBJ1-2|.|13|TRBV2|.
CASSEGEEYGYTF
TGTGCCAGCAGTGAAGGAGAGGAATATGGCTACACCTTC
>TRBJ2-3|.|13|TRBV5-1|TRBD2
CASRRDYTDTQYF
TGCGCCAGCAGGCGGGACTACACAGATACGCAGTATTTT
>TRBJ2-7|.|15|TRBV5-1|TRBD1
CASSLTGGMDYEQYF
TGCGCCAGCAGCTTGACAGGGGGCATGGACTACGAGCAGTACTTC
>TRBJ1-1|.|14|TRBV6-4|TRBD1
CASSMTRGSTEAFF
TGTGCCAGCAGTATGACCAGGGGGTCCACTGAAGCTTTCTTT
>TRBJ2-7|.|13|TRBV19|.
CASSQARDYEQYF
TGTGCCAGTAGTCAGGCCCGGGACTACGAGCAGTACTTC
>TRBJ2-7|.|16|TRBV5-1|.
CASSFMGSSGAYEQYF
TGCGCCAGCAGCTTTATGGGCTCTTCGGGGGCCTACGAGCAGTACTTC
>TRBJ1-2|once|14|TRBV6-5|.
CASSYGQHNYGYTF
TGTGCCAGCAGTTACGGACAGCACAACTATGGCTACACCTTC
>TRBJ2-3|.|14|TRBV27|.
CASSLMQGSDTQYF
TGTGCCAGCAGTTTAATGCAGGGTTCGGATACGCAGTATTTT
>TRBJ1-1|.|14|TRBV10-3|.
CAISESGGDTEAFF
TGTGCCATCAGTGAGTCAGGGGGGGACACTGAAGCTTTCTTT
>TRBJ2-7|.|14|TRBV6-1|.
CASSDDSWSYEQYF
TGTGCCAGCAGTGACGACTCCTGGTCCTACGAGCAGTACTTC
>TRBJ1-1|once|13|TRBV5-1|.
CASSFGPGTEAFF
TGCGCCAGCAGCTTCGGCCCGGGGACTGAAGCTTTCTTT
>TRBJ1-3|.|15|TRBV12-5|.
CASGSVLSSGNTIYF
TGTGCTAGTGGCTCTGTCCTCAGCTCTGGAAACACCATATATTTT
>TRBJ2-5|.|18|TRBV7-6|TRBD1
CASSRRGKGQGAGETQYF
TGTGCCAGCAGCCGCAGGGGGAAGGGACAGGGGGCTGGAGAGACCCAGTACTTC
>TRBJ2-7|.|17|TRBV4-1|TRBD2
CASSQEVGAGTSYEQYF
TGCGCCAGCAGCCAAGAAGTCGGAGCGGGGACCTCCTACGAGCAGTACTTC